Below are 10 T cell receptor beta chains sequenced from a single sample in a study of blood T cell repertoires in COVID-19. TCRdb's table, derived via immunoSEQ multiplex PCR, lists solely in-frame clones and lacks some. The sample yields some 220,000 clones, around 90% seen once. What was sequenced was peripheral blood. All receptors come from a woman aged 18-35 years who had recovered from COVID-19.

The V gene is TRBV4-3, the J gene TRBJ2-1, with 10 bases matching TRBD2. Trimming removed 0 bases from V and 4 bases from J; junction bases left unmatched: 9. From germline, CDR1 is LGHNA and CDR2 YSLEER. The CDR3 runs 18 residues. The CDR3 DNA reads as TGCGCCAGCAGCCAAGAATTAGCGGGAGGAGCACGTTACAATGAGCAGTTCTTC. Its protein product is CASSQELAGGARYNEQFF.

This chain uses TRBV27 with TRBJ2-3, with 9 bases lining up with TRBD2. CDR3 length equals 15 residues. Per the germline V gene, CDR1 is MNHEY and CDR2 is SMNVEV (reference sequence). V was clipped by 5 bases and J by 5 bases; unmatched bases: 8. The CDR3 protein is CASSLSGSTGDTQYF. CDR3 nucleotide sequence: TGTGCCAGCAGTCTTAGCGGGAGCACTGGAGATACGCAGTATTTT.

V is TRBV27 and J is TRBJ2-7, with 10 bases that match TRBD1. Trimming took 7 bases from V and 7 from J; bases not matched to a gene: 7. Germline-derived CDR1 and CDR2 are MNHEY and SMNVEV (reference sequence). This CDR3 spans 13 amino acids. The CDR3 nucleotides read TGTGCCAGCACCGGGACAGGGGCGAGGGAGCAGTACTTC. Its translation is CASTGTGAREQYF.

This clone has only one observation. The V call is TRBV7-2, the J call TRBJ2-1; 9 nucleotides line up with TRBD2. With V trimmed by 2 bases and J by 7 bases, 6 bases remained unmatched. Germline V lookup: CDR1 SGHTA, CDR2 FQGNSA. The CDR3 totals 15 residues. The CDR3 DNA reads TGTGCCAGCAGCTTAAGCGGCGGGAGGGTAAATGAGCAGTTCTTC. Translated: CASSLSGGRVNEQFF. The variable domain in full, completed from reference TRBV7-2 and TRBJ2-1, reads GAGVSQSPSNKVTEKGKDVELRCDPISGHTALYWYRQSLGQGLEFLIYFQGNSAPDKSGLPSDRFSAERTGGSVSTLTIQRTQQEDSAVYLCASSLSGGRVNEQFFGPGTRLTVL.

V usage is TRBV5-1 and J usage is TRBJ2-7; D might be TRBD1 (6 bases). This CDR3 spans 15 amino acids. Germline CDR1 and CDR2: SGHRS and YFSETQ. V was trimmed by 4 bases and J by 6 bases, leaving 20 bases between them. For the CDR3, the DNA is TGCGCCAGCAGCACGAACGACAAAACAGGGACCGAGCAGTACTTC. It is translated as CASSTNDKTGTEQYF. Drawing the rest from reference TRBV5-1 and TRBJ2-7, the complete variable domain is KAGVTQTPRYLIKTRGQQVTLSCSPISGHRSVSWYQQTPGQGLQFLFEYFSETQRNKGNFPGRFSGRQFSNSRSEMNVSTLELGDSALYLCASSTNDKTGTEQYFGPGTRLTVT.

The chain is built from TRBV3-1 (or the pseudogene TRBV3-2) and TRBJ2-1, with 13 bases matching TRBD2. Unmatched junction bases numbered 13, after V lost 3 bases and J lost 8 bases. The CDR3 has 18 amino acids. Germline CDR1 reads LGHDT; CDR2 reads YNNKEL (reference sequence). The CDR3 DNA reads TGTGCCAGCAGCCAGGCGGTACTAGCGGGAGGGTCTATGGATGAGCAGTTCTTC. Translating gives CASSQAVLAGGSMDEQFF.

As for this clone: This CDR3 is also generated by other DNA sequences in the sample. This rearrangement joins TRBV6-5 to TRBJ2-3, with 7 bases aligning to TRBD1. The V and J ends lost 2 bases and 0 bases, in that order; junction bases with no gene match: 5. The CDR3 has 16 residues. The germline CDR1 and CDR2 sequences are MNHEY and SVGAGI. CDR3 residues: CASSYRTGTSTDTQYF. CDR3 nucleotides: TGTGCCAGCAGTTACCGGACAGGCACTAGCACAGATACGCAGTATTTT.

The chain is built from TRBV6-5 and TRBJ2-5; TRBD1 matches 8 bases. The CDR3 length is 16 residues. V shed 0 bases and J 1 base; nucleotides not matched to a gene: 4. The germline gives CDR1 MNHEY, CDR2 SVGAGI. DNA for the CDR3: TGTGCCAGCAGTTACTCGAGGGACAGGCTCCAAGAGACCCAGTACTTC. Its protein is CASSYSRDRLQETQYF.

The gene calls are TRBV19 and TRBJ1-1; 8 nucleotides align to TRBD1. The CDR3 has 14 amino acids. CDR1 and CDR2 from the germline V gene are LNHDA and SQIVND (reference sequence). Unmatched junction bases numbered 9, after V lost 7 bases and J lost 5 bases. Written as DNA, the CDR3 is TGTGCCAGTATCTTGGACAGGGTGAGGACTGAAGCTTTCTTT. The encoded protein is CASILDRVRTEAFF.

The V and J genes are TRBV12-5 and TRBJ2-2, with D perhaps TRBD2 (5 bases). Trimming removed 4 bases at V and 3 bases at J, with 18 bases between. The CDR3 runs 17 residues. In germline, CDR1 is LGHNT, CDR2 FRNRAP. This CDR3 reads CASGSDSPPGDTGELFF. The CDR3 DNA reads TGTGCTAGTGGTTCCGATAGCCCTCCCGGGGACACCGGGGAGCTGTTTTTT.